One T cell receptor beta chain is described in this entry. Between the trimmed V and J ends, which lost 5 bases and 1 base, there was a span of 33 bases. The germline CDR1 and CDR2 sequences are MNHEY and SMNVEV (reference sequence). This CDR3 region has 22 residues. This sample stems from a study of blood T cell repertoires in COVID-19. In the study overall: Italy, Spain and the United States were the sources of the convalescent and acute COVID-19 samples.

This table comes from immunoSEQ multiplex PCR, and its TCRdb copy is limited to in-frame clones, with some not included. The sample lists about 260,000 clones; about nine tenths were seen once. Sequencing was performed on PBMCs or T cells enriched from blood (not recorded which). The V gene is TRBV27, the J gene TRBJ1-5; possibly TRBD1 for D (6 bases). The source is a man over 45 who had been exposed to COVID-19. CDR3: CASSLLQGYSGLIAPSNQPQHF. The DNA for the CDR3 is TGTGCCAGCAGTCTGCTACAGGGTTACTCCGGCCTCATCGCTCCAAGCAATCAGCCCCAGCATTTT.